This is a list of T cell receptor beta chains from one sample in a study of sequential checkpoint blockade in melanoma. Sequencing was performed with immunoSEQ multiplex PCR; in TCRdb, only in-frame clones are kept and a portion is missing. The repertoire holds about 20,000 clones, with roughly 82% as singletons. Here the sequenced sample was CD8+ T cells sorted from blood (inferred from file names), taken from a patient given nivolumab and ipilimumab in sequence. The origin of the receptors is a human donor with melanoma. CDR3s include the opening cysteine and the closing phenylalanine or tryptophan. A D gene is named only where the DNA matches it firmly. Not every row has a clone size; where given, it reads once, few, many or a size class.

>.|TRBJ1-1|TRBD1|TRBV4-2
TGTGCCAGCAGCCAAACTTCGGGACAGGGGGCGAACACTGAAGCTTTCTTT
CASSQTSGQGANTEAFF
>.|TRBJ2-1|TRBD2|TRBV7-3
TGTGCCAGCAGCTTAGGCGGGGGCTCCTACAATGAGCAGTTCTTC
CASSLGGGSYNEQFF
>.|TRBJ1-2|TRBD1|TRBV7-6
TGTGCCAGCAGCGACGGGACAGGGGGCTTCGATGGCTACACCTTC
CASSDGTGGFDGYTF
>once|TRBJ2-2|TRBD2|TRBV4-2
TGTGCCAGCAGCCAAGAAGGACTAGCGGGGGGGTATTCCGGGGAGCTGTTTTTT
CASSQEGLAGGYSGELFF
>.|TRBJ1-1|.|TRBV6-5
TGTGCCAGCAGTTACGAGCCGAACACTGAAGCTTTCTTT
CASSYEPNTEAFF
>.|TRBJ1-1|TRBD1|TRBV6-5
TGTGCCAGCAGTTGGGGACAGGGGAACACTGAAGCTTTCTTT
CASSWGQGNTEAFF
>.|TRBJ2-7|.|TRBV16
TGTGCCAGCAGCCTCCGCCCCAGGGGCGCCTACGAGCAGTACTTC
CASSLRPRGAYEQYF
>.|TRBJ2-7|TRBD2|TRBV18
TGTGCCAGCTCACCAGGCGGGGGGCAGTACGAGCAGTACTTC
CASSPGGGQYEQYF
>.|TRBJ2-5|.|TRBV18
TGTGCCAGCTCACCATCCCCTTCCGGGGGTGTAGAGACCCAGTACTTC
CASSPSPSGGVETQYF
>.|TRBJ2-7|.|TRBV4-3
TGCGCCAGCAGCCCTGGACTGTTCGTCGAGCAGTACTTC
CASSPGLFVEQYF
>.|TRBJ2-3|TRBD2|TRBV6-1
TGTGCCAGCAGTGTGCGGGGTTCTAGCGGGTCTAGCACAGATACGCAGTATTTT
CASSVRGSSGSSTDTQYF
>.|TRBJ2-1|.|TRBV29-1
TGCAGCGTCCCCGTAGGGGGAAATGAGCAGTTCTTC
CSVPVGGNEQFF
>.|TRBJ1-2|.|TRBV7-9
TGTGCCAGCAGCCCGCTACAGTATGGCTACACCTTC
CASSPLQYGYTF
>once|TRBJ2-1|.|TRBV5-1
TGCGCCAGCAGCTTGGTTGGGCCTAGCTCCTACAATGAGCGGTTCTTC
CASSLVGPSSYNERFF
>few|TRBJ2-2|.|TRBV7-2
TGTGCCAGCAGCTTAGAAGGCTTGCGGCGGGGCACCGGGGAGCTGTTTTTT
CASSLEGLRRGTGELFF
>.|TRBJ2-1|.|TRBV11-1
TGTGCCAGCAGTCCCTCGGGCGGGTTTACTTACAATGAGCAGTTCTTC
CASSPSGGFTYNEQFF
>.|TRBJ2-7|.|TRBV11-2
TGTGCCAGCAGCCAGGTAGGAGGGTACTCCTACGAGCAGTACTTC
CASSQVGGYSYEQYF
>.|TRBJ2-5|TRBD2|TRBV14
TGTGCCAGCAGCCAAGAACTCCAGCGGGGGGCCCAAGAGACCCAGTACTTC
CASSQELQRGAQETQYF
>.|TRBJ2-7|.|TRBV7-8
TGTGCCAGCAGCGCGACCGGGGGCTACGAGCAGTACTTC
CASSATGGYEQYF
>.|TRBJ2-3|TRBD1|TRBV28
TGTGCCAGCAGCGAGGACAGGGACACAGATACGCAGTATTTT
CASSEDRDTDTQYF
>medium-sized|TRBJ1-2|.|TRBV19
TGTGCCAGTAGTATAGGACCCCTAGCAGGCTACACCTTC
CASSIGPLAGYTF
>.|TRBJ2-2|TRBD1|TRBV7-9
TGTGCCAGCAGCACCCGGACAGGGTTGGACACCGGGGAGCTGTTTTTT
CASSTRTGLDTGELFF
>.|TRBJ2-5|TRBD1|TRBV7-8
TGTGCCAGCAGCTTAGAGGGGACAGTCCAAGAGACCCAGTACTTC
CASSLEGTVQETQYF
>.|TRBJ1-1|TRBD1|TRBV28
TGTGCCAGCAGTGGCTCAGGACAGGGTTTTGACACTGAAGCTTTCTTT
CASSGSGQGFDTEAFF
>.|TRBJ1-5|.|TRBV15
TGTGCCACCAGCAGAGATCGGGGCAATCAGCCCCAGCATTTT
CATSRDRGNQPQHF
>.|TRBJ2-1|TRBD2|TRBV7-8
TGTGCCAGCAGCGATAGCGGGGGGGTCTTCAATGAGCAGTTCTTC
CASSDSGGVFNEQFF
>once|TRBJ1-4|TRBD1|TRBV2
TGTGCCAGCAGGGACAGGAAACTGTTTTTT
CASRDRKLFF
>.|TRBJ2-3|TRBD1|TRBV4-3
TGCGCCAGCAGCCCCCTGGACAGGGGAGGGGATACGCAGTATTTT
CASSPLDRGGDTQYF
>.|TRBJ2-5|TRBD1|TRBV6-6
TGTGCCAGCAACCCGGACAGGGCACAAGAGACCCAGTACTTC
CASNPDRAQETQYF
>.|TRBJ2-7|.|TRBV5-1
TGCGCCAGCAGCTTGGACAACTACGAGCAGTACTTC
CASSLDNYEQYF
>.|TRBJ1-4|.|TRBV6-1
TGTGCCAGCAGTGAAGTCGGGGGGCGGAGTGAAAAACTGTTTTTT
CASSEVGGRSEKLFF
>once|TRBJ1-5|TRBD1|TRBV28
TGTGCCAGCGGTTGGGACAGGGGTTTTCAGCCCCAGCATTTT
CASGWDRGFQPQHF
>.|TRBJ2-5|.|TRBV29-1
TGCAGCGTTGTTTACGGGTTTCTGGTAGAGACCCAGTACTTC
CSVVYGFLVETQYF
>once|TRBJ1-1|.|TRBV4-1
TGCGCCAGCAGCCAAGAGGGCAGGGGGAACACTGAAGCTTTCTTT
CASSQEGRGNTEAFF
>.|TRBJ2-1|TRBD1|TRBV5-1
TGCGCCAGCAGCCAGATCGGACAGGCCCCCTCCAATGAGCAGTTCTTC
CASSQIGQAPSNEQFF
>.|TRBJ2-3|TRBD2|TRBV15
TGTGCCACCAGCAGAGAGCTCGCGGGGGGCACAGATACGCAGTATTTT
CATSRELAGGTDTQYF
>.|TRBJ2-7|TRBD2|TRBV4-1
TGCGCCAGCAGCCAAGTGTCTAGCGGGGAGACCACCTACGAGCAGTACTTC
CASSQVSSGETTYEQYF
>.|TRBJ2-2|.|TRBV4-3
TGCGCCAGCAGCCAAGAGATTACAGGGGGGGGGACCGGGGAGCTGTTTTTT
CASSQEITGGGTGELFF
>.|TRBJ2-2|.|TRBV5-8
TGTGCCAGCAGCTACCGCCCAGGGATTTCGAACACCGGGGAGCTGTTTTTT
CASSYRPGISNTGELFF
>few|TRBJ1-1|.|TRBV29-1
TGCAGCGTTACCAGCGGGGCGAATCAGGCTTTCTTT
CSVTSGANQAFF
>.|TRBJ2-6|TRBD2|TRBV2
TGTGCCACCAAACTAGCGGGGGGGGCTGGGGCCAACGTCCTGACTTTC
CATKLAGGAGANVLTF
>.|TRBJ1-6|TRBD1|TRBV10-3
TGTGCCATCAGCCTGATGACAGGGGGCGAATCACCCCTCCACTTT
CAISLMTGGESPLHF
>.|TRBJ2-5|.|TRBV7-2
TGTGCCAGCAGCTTAACACAGAAAGGGACCCAGTACTTC
CASSLTQKGTQYF
>.|TRBJ2-5|.|TRBV2
TGTGCCAGCAGTACCCCGGGACAATGGGAGACCCAGTACTTC
CASSTPGQWETQYF
>.|TRBJ2-5|.|TRBV10-3
TGTGCCATCAGGGAACCGCAGGGAGAGACCCAGTACTTC
CAIREPQGETQYF
>.|TRBJ2-1|TRBD2|TRBV7-9
TGTGCCAGCAGCCAACGGACTAGCGGGGGCCATTACAATGAGCAGTTCTTC
CASSQRTSGGHYNEQFF
>.|TRBJ2-7|.|TRBV7-8
TGTGCCAGCAGCTTTATTCCGTCAGGGCCTTATTACGAGCAGTACTTC
CASSFIPSGPYYEQYF
>once|TRBJ2-5|.|TRBV2
TGTGCCAGCACCCGCGTAGCGGAATTCGAAGAGACCCAGTACTTC
CASTRVAEFEETQYF